This record covers a single TCR beta chain. This sample is drawn from a study of blood T cell repertoires in COVID-19. Looking at the study overall: COVID-19 samples collected from the United States, Italy and Spain covered acute and convalescent phases.

In germline, CDR1 is MNHEY, CDR2 SVGEGT. The length of the CDR3 is 17 residues. V was shortened by 5 bases and J by 3 bases, with 19 bases between the two germline ends. Authors' methods: Nucleated cell counts were estimated from reference gene primer amplification. Method: immunoSEQ multiplex PCR; TCRdb's copy keeps in-frame clones and lacks some. That table gives V, J and clone size, and the DNA gave D and trimming. This table holds 70,000 to 95,000 clones, approximately 88% found once. Patients in Seattle were enrolled during active infection, then followed longitudinally. The genes are TRBV6-2 or TRBV6-3 and TRBJ2-2, with a possible D match to TRBD2 (5 bases). The sequence derives from a man aged 45-65 years with COVID-19, enrolled during active disease. Material: peripheral blood. The CDR3 protein is CASSHAGVARYTGELFF. CDR3 sequence (DNA): TGTGCCAGCAGTCACGCTGGAGTAGCGCGCTACACCGGGGAGCTGTTTTTT.